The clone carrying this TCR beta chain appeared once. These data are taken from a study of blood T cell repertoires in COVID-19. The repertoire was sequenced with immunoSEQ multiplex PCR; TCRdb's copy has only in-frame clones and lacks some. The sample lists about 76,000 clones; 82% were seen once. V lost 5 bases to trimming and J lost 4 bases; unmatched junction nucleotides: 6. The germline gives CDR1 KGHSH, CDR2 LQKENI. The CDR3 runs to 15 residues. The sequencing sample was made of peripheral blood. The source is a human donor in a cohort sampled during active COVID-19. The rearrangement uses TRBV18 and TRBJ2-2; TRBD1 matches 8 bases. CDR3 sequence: CASSFGQGATGELFF. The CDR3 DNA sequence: TGTGCCAGCTCATTCGGACAGGGAGCCACCGGGGAGCTGTTTTTT.